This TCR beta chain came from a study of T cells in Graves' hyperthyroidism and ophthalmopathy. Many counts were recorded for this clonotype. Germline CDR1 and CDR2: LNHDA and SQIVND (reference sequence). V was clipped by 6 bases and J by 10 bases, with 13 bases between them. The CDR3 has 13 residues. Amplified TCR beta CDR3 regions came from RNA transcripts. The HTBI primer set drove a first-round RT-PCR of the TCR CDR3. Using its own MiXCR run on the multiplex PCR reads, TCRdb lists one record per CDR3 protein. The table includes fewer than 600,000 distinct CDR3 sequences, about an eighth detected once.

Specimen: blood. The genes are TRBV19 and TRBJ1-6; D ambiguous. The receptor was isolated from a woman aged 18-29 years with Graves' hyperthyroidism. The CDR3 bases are TGTGCCAGTAGAGACCCAAGAGGGTCACCCCTCCACTTT. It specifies CASRDPRGSPLHF.